This T cell receptor beta chain was profiled in a study of CD4+ T cells in melanoma. Produced via immunoSEQ multiplex PCR; TCRdb's table is partial and in-frame only. The repertoire holds around 18,000 clones, with 83% as singletons. This receptor was taken from a human donor with melanoma. Sequenced input: cells from a culture (not recorded whether cultured in vitro).

The CDR3 protein is CASSAGQGGGEKLFF. The CDR3 region has the DNA TGTGCCAGCAGCGCCGGGCAGGGTGGCGGCGAAAAACTGTTTTTT. The chain links TRBV9 to TRBJ1-4; D is perhaps TRBD1 (5 bases). Per the germline V gene, CDR1 is SGDLS and CDR2 is YYNGEE. V lost 3 bases, J lost 8 bases, and 17 bases lay in between. The CDR3 extends over 15 amino acids.